This T cell receptor beta chain was recovered during a study of vaccination effects on CD4 cells after COVID-19 (dated by TCRdb to between 2022 and 2023). For the wider study: Each participant received two doses of an mRNA SARS-CoV-2 vaccine, either BNT162b2 or mRNA-1273. A total of nine to ten COVID-19 convalescent patients and a handful of SARS-CoV-2-naive healthy vaccine recipients were included in the full study. In the study, cultures from other donors were sequenced using the Oncomine TCR Beta short-read assay on an Illumina iSeq 100. In both COVID-19 convalescent patients and infection-naive vaccine recipients, the study compared SARS-CoV-2 spike-specific CD4+ TCR repertoires from before mRNA vaccination with those from after it.

What the work shows at the level of the full study, not this receptor alone: Both infection-induced and vaccine-induced clones contracted markedly at late post-vaccination timepoints, which is consistent with waning T cell responses. The study was limited by a small number of convalescent patients, and early post-infection timepoints were lacking. Among healthy vaccine recipients, nearly all vaccine-induced clones were SARS-CoV-2 mono-reactive, and just 1 of 255 was cross-reactive with common cold coronaviruses.

In the ViraFEST assay, PBMC were stimulated with viral peptide pools, and antigen-specific CD4+ T cell clonotypes were then identified by expansion using TCR sequencing. After 10 to 11 days of culture, CD4+ T cells were isolated with the EasySep CD4+ T cell isolation kit. Healthy vaccine recipients had no prior SARS-CoV-2 infection, confirmed by negative nucleocapsid antibodies before and after vaccination. Two million PBMC per well were cultured with 10 ug/ml peptides in IMDM containing around 5% human AB serum, roughly 10 IU/ml IL-2 and gentamicin. On days 3 and 7, half of the culture medium was replaced with fresh IL-2-containing medium. Unless otherwise noted, each peptide stimulation condition was cultured in triplicate wells. PBMC were separated from whole blood using Ficoll-Paque Plus gradient centrifugation and were then either cryopreserved at -140C or used fresh. The overlapping peptide pools covered the spike proteins of SARS-CoV-2 and of the common cold coronaviruses HCoV-NL63, HCoV-OC43 and HCoV-229E. The QIAamp micro DNA kit was used to extract genomic DNA from the cultured CD4+ T cells.

Libraries were prepared through the immunoSEQ multiplex PCR assay. DNA from the cultured and isolated CD4+ T cells underwent TCR beta CDR3 sequencing. In the authors' own workflow: Non-productive TCR sequences were removed, reads were trimmed to the CDR3 region, and CDR3s of at least 7 amino acids were retained. The MANAFEST web app was used to identify antigen-specific clonotypes by comparing expansion in peptide wells with expansion in reference cultures. To count as positive, a clone had to show expansion at FDR<0.05 compared with the reference and with all other wells, an odds ratio above 5, and a frequency above 0.1% in two replicate wells. Cross-reactive clonotypes were defined as significantly expanded in SARS-CoV-2 spike wells and in at least one common cold coronavirus spike condition. CDR3 similarity was assessed by Levenshtein distance with the stringdist R package, and unrooted trees were built with ape in R 3.6.1. Imported from immuneACCESS, the table was reduced by TCRdb to in-frame sequences with V and J called. These copies leave out some clones; in studies compared against another copy, an unresolved V gene accounts for under half, and the cause of the remainder is not known. That table is the source of V, J and clone size, and D and trimming were worked out from the DNA. Present in this sample are some 30,000 clones, roughly two thirds of which were seen just once. The top ten constitute roughly a tenth of the sample.

Notes on this clone: The antigen this receptor binds is unknown. Per-nucleotide qualities are absent, and no much larger clonotype sits a single base away.

V ends up 9 bases short and J 0 bases short, with an unmatched junction base count of 4. CDR3 length: 14 amino acids, cysteine to phenylalanine. Only the CDR3 DNA stays, 42 bases, in frame from base 1. Based on the germline V gene, the CDR1 and CDR2 sequences are MRHNA and SNTAGT. The sequence joins TRBV6-4 to TRBJ2-1, and 8 junction bases match TRBD2. The TCR comes from a human donor who received a COVID-19 vaccine. Specimen: CD4+ T cells from PBMCs cultured with SARS-CoV-2 spike peptides, collected before COVID-19 vaccination. In light of the paper, this sample's cell subset or site label describes: SARS-CoV-2 spike overlapping peptide pool stimulation. The CDR3: CASAGGGSYNEQFF. The sequenced DNA: TGTGCCAGTGCGGGGGGTGGCTCCTACAATGAGCAGTTCTTC.